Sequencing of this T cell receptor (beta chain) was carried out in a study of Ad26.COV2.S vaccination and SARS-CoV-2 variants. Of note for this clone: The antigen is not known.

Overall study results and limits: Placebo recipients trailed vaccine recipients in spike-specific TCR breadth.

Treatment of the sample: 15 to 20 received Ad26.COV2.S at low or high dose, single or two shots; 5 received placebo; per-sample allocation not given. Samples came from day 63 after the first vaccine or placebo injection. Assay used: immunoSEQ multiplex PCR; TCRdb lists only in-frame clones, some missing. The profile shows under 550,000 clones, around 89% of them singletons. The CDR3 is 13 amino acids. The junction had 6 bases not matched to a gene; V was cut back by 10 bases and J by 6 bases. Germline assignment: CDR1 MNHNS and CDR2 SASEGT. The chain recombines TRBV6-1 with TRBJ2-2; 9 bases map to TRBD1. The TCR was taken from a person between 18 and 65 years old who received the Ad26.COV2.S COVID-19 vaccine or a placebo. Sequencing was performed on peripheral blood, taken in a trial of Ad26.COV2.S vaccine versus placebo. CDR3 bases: TGTGCCACCGGGACAGGGAGATCCGGGGAGCTGTTTTTT. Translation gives CATGTGRSGELFF.